This T cell receptor beta chain was obtained from a study of T cell responses to AZD1222 COVID-19 vaccine. The CDR3 covers 14 residues. Germline loops: CDR1 LNHDA, CDR2 SQIVND (reference sequence). V was trimmed by 0 bases and J by 3 bases, leaving 6 bases between them. Whole-study results and caveats: Nearly half of unique spike-specific TCRs reportedly avoided B.1.351 and B.1.1.7 mutated regions.

A note on this clone: Its antigen is undetermined.

Here immunoSEQ multiplex PCR was the method, and the copy in TCRdb shows in-frame clones only, minus some. The sample has around 130,000 clones; approximately 86% are singletons. The chain combines TRBV19 with TRBJ1-5; D call uncertain. Here the sequenced sample was peripheral blood, taken on day 0 of AZD1222 vaccination. This receptor was identified in an adult in good health. The CDR3 coding sequence is TGTGCCAGTAGTATAGATCAGATCAATCAGCCCCAGCATTTT. This encodes CASSIDQINQPQHF.